This entry describes one T cell receptor (beta chain). The study profiled TCR beta VDJ and CDR3 using genomic DNA as template. TCRdb used MiXCR to reprocess the reads, holding one entry per CDR3 protein. The sample records about 160,000 distinct CDR3 sequences, about 64% being singletons. This entry belongs to a study of CD8+CD57+ T cells in acquired aplastic anemia. Study overall: DNA from sorted CD4+ and CD8+ cells averaged around 3.2 ug.

Patients picked for sequencing had shown CD8+CD57+ cell expansion detected by flow cytometry. The CDR3 totals 12 residues. Trimming cost V 8 bases and J 2 bases, with 9 bases left between them. Germline V CDR1 and CDR2: SNHLY, FYNNEI. Sequencing was carried out using sorted CD4+, CD8+, or CD8+CD57+ T cells (not recorded which) from PBMCs. This sequence originates from a human donor with aplastic anemia. V and J are TRBV2 and TRBJ2-5; TRBD2 might be the D (6 bases). CDR3 loop: CASGTFQETQYF. In nucleotides, the CDR3 is TGTGCCAGCGGGACTTTTCAAGAGACCCAGTACTTC.